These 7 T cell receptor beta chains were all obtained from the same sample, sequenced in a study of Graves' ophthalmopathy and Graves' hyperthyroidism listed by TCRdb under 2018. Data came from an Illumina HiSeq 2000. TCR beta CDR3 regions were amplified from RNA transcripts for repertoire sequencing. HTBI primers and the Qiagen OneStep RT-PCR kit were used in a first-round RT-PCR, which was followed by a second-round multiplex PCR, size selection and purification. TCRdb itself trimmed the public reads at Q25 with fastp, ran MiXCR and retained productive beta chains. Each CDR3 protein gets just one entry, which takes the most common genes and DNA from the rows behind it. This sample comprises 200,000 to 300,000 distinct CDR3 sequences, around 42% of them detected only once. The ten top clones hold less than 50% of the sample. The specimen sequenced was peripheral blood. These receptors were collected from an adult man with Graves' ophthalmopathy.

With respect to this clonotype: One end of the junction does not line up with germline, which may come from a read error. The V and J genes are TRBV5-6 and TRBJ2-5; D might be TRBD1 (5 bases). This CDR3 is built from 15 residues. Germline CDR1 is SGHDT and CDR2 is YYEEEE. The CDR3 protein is CASSAGPGSQETQYF. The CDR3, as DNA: TGCGCCAGCAGCGCTGGGCCAGGGTCCCAAGAGACCCAGTACTTC. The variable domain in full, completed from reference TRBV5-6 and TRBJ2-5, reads DAGVTQSPTHLIKTRGQQVTLRCSPKSGHDTVSWYQQALGQGPQFIFQYYEEEERQRGNFPDRFSGHQFPNYSSELNVNALLLGDSALYLCASSAGPGSQETQYFGPGTRLLVL.

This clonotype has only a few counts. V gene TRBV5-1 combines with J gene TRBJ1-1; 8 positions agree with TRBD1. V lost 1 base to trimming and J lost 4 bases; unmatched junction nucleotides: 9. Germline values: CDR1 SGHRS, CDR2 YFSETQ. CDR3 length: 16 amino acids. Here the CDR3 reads CASSLKASTGGTEAFF. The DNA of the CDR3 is TGCGCCAGCAGCTTGAAAGCATCAACAGGGGGCACTGAAGCTTTCTTT. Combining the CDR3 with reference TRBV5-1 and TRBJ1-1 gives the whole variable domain KAGVTQTPRYLIKTRGQQVTLSCSPISGHRSVSWYQQTPGQGLQFLFEYFSETQRNKGNFPGRFSGRQFSNSRSEMNVSTLELGDSALYLCASSLKASTGGTEAFFGQGTRLTVV.

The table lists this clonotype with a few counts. The CDR3: CASSGRTGKDGYTF. In nucleotides, the CDR3 is TGTGCCAGCAGTGGAAGAACAGGGAAAGATGGCTACACCTTC. The genes are TRBV2 and TRBJ1-2; tentatively, D is TRBD1 (6 bases). The CDR3 spans 14 residues. The germline V gene has CDR1 SNHLY and CDR2 FYNNEI. V was clipped by 4 bases and J by 6 bases, with 15 bases between them. Using reference TRBV2 and TRBJ1-2 for the parts outside the CDR3, the full variable domain is EPEVTQTPSHQVTQMGQEVILRCVPISNHLYFYWYRQILGQKVEFLVSFYNNEISEKSEIFDDQFSVERPDGSNFTLKIRSTKLEDSAMYFCASSGRTGKDGYTFGSGTRLTVV.

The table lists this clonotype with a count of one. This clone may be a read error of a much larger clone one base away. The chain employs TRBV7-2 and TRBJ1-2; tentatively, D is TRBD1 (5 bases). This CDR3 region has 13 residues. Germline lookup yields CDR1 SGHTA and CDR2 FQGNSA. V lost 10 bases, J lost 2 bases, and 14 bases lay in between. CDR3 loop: CATPGLTNYGYTF. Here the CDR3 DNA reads TGTGCCACACCGGGACTCACGAACTATGGCTACACCTTC.

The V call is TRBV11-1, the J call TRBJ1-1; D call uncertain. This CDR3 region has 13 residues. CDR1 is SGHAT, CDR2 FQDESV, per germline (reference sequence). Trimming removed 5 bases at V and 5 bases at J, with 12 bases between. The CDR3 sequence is CASSVLGGTEAFF. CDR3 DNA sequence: TGTGCCAGCAGCGTACTCGGAGGGACTGAAGCTTTCTTT.

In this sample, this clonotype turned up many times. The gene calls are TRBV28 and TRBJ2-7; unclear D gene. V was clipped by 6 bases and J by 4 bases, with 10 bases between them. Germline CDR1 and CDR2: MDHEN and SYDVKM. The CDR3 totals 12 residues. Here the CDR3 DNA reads TGTGCCAGCAGCCCACCTGAGTACGAGCAGTACTTC. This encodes CASSPPEYEQYF.

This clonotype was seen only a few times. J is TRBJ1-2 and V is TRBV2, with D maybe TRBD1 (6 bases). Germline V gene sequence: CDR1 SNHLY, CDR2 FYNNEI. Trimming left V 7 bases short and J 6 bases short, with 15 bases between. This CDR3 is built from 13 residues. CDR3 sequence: CASTGDLVHGYTF. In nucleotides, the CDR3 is TGTGCCAGCACAGGGGACCTGGTTCATGGCTACACCTTC.